This T cell receptor (beta chain) comes out of a study of blood T cells in healthy people across ages. Whole-study results and caveats: Researchers deemed the diversity estimates from one million T cells underestimates.

This CDR3 is built from 16 residues. J lost 8 bases, V lost 0 bases, and 9 bases had no gene match. CDR1 is SGHRS, CDR2 YFSETQ, per germline. Together with a sample-barcoded 5' primer, a J-beta primer mix was included in a second PCR lasting about 6 to 12 cycles. MiXCR, applied by TCRdb to the 5' RACE reads, yields one record per CDR3 protein. The sample includes about a million distinct CDR3 sequences, around two fifths of them seen just once. This clonotype was counted a few times. Its matching antigen is unknown. This sequence joins TRBV5-1 and TRBJ2-1; 9 nucleotides align to TRBD2. The clonotype was recovered from a man aged 18 to 29 in good health. Source material: blood. CDR3 bases: TGCGCCAGCAGCTTGGTGGTGGGTAGCGGGGGCGATGAGCAGTTCTTC. Amino acid sequence: CASSLVVGSGGDEQFF.